Below, 19 T cell receptor beta chains from the same sample are listed, as sequenced in a study of cytomegalovirus exposure and HLA in healthy donors. PCR used 60 Vbeta primers and 13 Jbeta primers. The assay was immunoSEQ multiplex PCR, and TCRdb's table has in-frame clones only and misses some. The sample yields about 88,000 clones, around 79% seen once. Sequenced input: PBMCs. Source of these receptors: a woman between 40 and 50 years old in good health and CMV-seronegative.

The CDR3, as DNA: TGTGCCAGCAGTGTCCCCAACGGACAGGGCGGGCAGCCCCAGCATTTT. Protein product: CASSVPNGQGGQPQHF. The gene calls are TRBV6-1 and TRBJ1-5; TRBD1 agrees at 8 bases. The V gene end was trimmed by 4 bases and the J gene end by 7 bases; junction bases not matched to a gene: 12. CDR1 is MNHNS, CDR2 SASEGT, per germline. The CDR3 contains 16 residues.

In its sample, this clone was seen a few times. The chain combines TRBV7-6 with TRBJ2-1, with a possible D match to TRBD1 (6 bases). Germline-derived CDR1 and CDR2 are SGHVS and FNYEAQ. The CDR3 totals 16 residues. V was trimmed by 1 base and J by 2 bases, leaving 12 bases between them. The CDR3 DNA reads TGTGCCAGCAGCTTAGATCGGGCAGGGGCCTACAATGAGCAGTTCTTC. Protein sequence: CASSLDRAGAYNEQFF.

The chain combines TRBV4-2 with TRBJ1-1, with a possible D match to TRBD1 (6 bases). Trimming removed 4 bases at V and 6 bases at J, with 15 bases between. This CDR3 region has 14 residues. Germline CDR1 is LGHNA and CDR2 is YNFKEQ. The CDR3 loop reads CASSPEGGISEAFF. The CDR3 DNA sequence: TGTGCCAGCAGCCCCGAGGGGGGGATTTCTGAAGCTTTCTTT.

The rearrangement joins TRBV7-2 to TRBJ1-4; 8 nucleotides agree with TRBD1. This CDR3 is built from 14 residues. V dropped 3 bases and J dropped 7; count of bases not matched to a gene: 4. Germline loops: CDR1 SGHTA, CDR2 FQGNSA. CDR3 nucleotides: TGTGCCAGCAGCTTGGACAGGGCTAGTGAAAAACTGTTTTTT. Translated, it gives CASSLDRASEKLFF.

The V gene is TRBV29-1, the J gene TRBJ2-1, with D perhaps matching TRBD2 (6 bases). There are 13 residues in the CDR3. Germline V gives CDR1 SQVTM, CDR2 ANQGSEA. V gave up 4 bases and J gave up 6 bases, with 13 bases separating them. This CDR3 is CSVVVLGGNEQFF. CDR3 sequence (DNA): TGCAGCGTTGTCGTGTTGGGGGGCAATGAGCAGTTCTTC.

The chain recombines TRBV19 with TRBJ2-5, with 7 bases lining up with TRBD2. This CDR3 is 12 amino acids long. Per the germline V gene, CDR1 is LNHDA and CDR2 is SQIVND (reference sequence). J was trimmed by 5 bases and V by 8 bases; bases with no gene match: 5. CDR3 coding DNA: TGTGCCAGTGGGGACTATTTTGAGACCCAGTACTTC. Translated: CASGDYFETQYF.

The V gene is TRBV2, the J gene TRBJ2-7; 10 nucleotides agree with TRBD1. This CDR3 has 13 amino acids. Trimming at V came to 8 bases and at J to 5 bases, leaving 6 bases not matched to a gene. Germline V gene sequence: CDR1 SNHLY, CDR2 FYNNEI. For the CDR3, the DNA is TGTGCCAGCCCGGGACAGGGGAACCACGAGCAGTACTTC. It is translated as CASPGQGNHEQYF.

This chain joins TRBV4-1 and TRBJ2-3; TRBD1 aligns across 7 bases. The CDR3 runs to 17 residues. Per the germline V gene, CDR1 is MGHRA and CDR2 is YSYEKL. The J segment lost 0 bases and the V segment lost 4 bases, leaving 10 bases of the junction unmatched. This chain's CDR3 is CASSLTWDSSSTDTQYF. CDR3 DNA sequence: TGCGCCAGCAGCCTGACCTGGGACAGCTCTAGCACAGATACGCAGTATTTT.

There are a few counts of this clone. V usage is TRBV2 and J usage is TRBJ2-7; the D gene is possibly TRBD2 (6 bases). Per germline, CDR1 SNHLY and CDR2 FYNNEI. The CDR3 runs to 13 residues. The ends were cut back, 4 bases at V and 0 bases at J, with 7 bases in the middle. The DNA of the CDR3 is TGTGCCAGCAGTGGGGGGGTCTCCTACGAGCAGTACTTC. Translated, it gives CASSGGVSYEQYF.

V is TRBV6-6 and J is TRBJ2-3, with 9 bases lining up with TRBD2. The CDR3 consists of 14 residues. Germline CDR1 and CDR2: MNHNY and SVGAGI (reference sequence). With 7 bases clipped from V and 0 bases from J, the junction kept 2 bases outside the gene matches. CDR3 DNA: TGTGCCAGCAATCTAGCGGGAAGCACAGATACGCAGTATTTT. It specifies CASNLAGSTDTQYF.

V is TRBV6-5 and J is TRBJ2-3; 11 positions agree with TRBD1. Per germline, CDR1 MNHEY and CDR2 SVGAGI. The CDR3 consists of 15 residues. The junction had 7 bases not matched to a gene; V was cut back by 4 bases and J by 7 bases. The CDR3 here is CASSFGTGGLNTQYF. The CDR3 coding sequence is TGTGCCAGCAGTTTTGGGACAGGGGGACTAAATACGCAGTATTTT.

V is TRBV5-4 and J is TRBJ1-6; the match to TRBD1 covers 7 bases. After removal of 4 bases from V and 7 bases from J, the junction contained 5 bases not matched to a gene. This CDR3 is 14 amino acids long. Germline CDR1 and CDR2: SGHNT and YYREEE (reference sequence). The CDR3 is CASSRYRGNSPLHF. Written as DNA, the CDR3 is TGTGCCAGCAGCCGGTACAGGGGAAATTCACCCCTCCACTTT.

CDR3 nucleotide sequence: TGTGCCAGCAGCTTCAACGAGCAGTACTTC. Translated: CASSFNEQYF. The V and J genes are TRBV5-4 and TRBJ2-7; D remains ambiguous. V lost 2 bases to trimming and J lost 5 bases, with 2 bases between them. This CDR3 region has 10 residues. Germline CDR1 reads SGHNT; CDR2 reads YYREEE (reference sequence).

This chain links TRBV5-1 with TRBJ2-2; 11 nucleotides align to TRBD2. Looked up from germline, CDR1 is SGHRS and CDR2 is YFSETQ. CDR3 length equals 17 residues. J was trimmed by 7 bases and V by 0 bases; bases with no gene match: 8. CDR3 sequence: CASSLGLTSGVNGELFF. CDR3 nucleotides: TGCGCCAGCAGCTTGGGCCTGACTAGCGGGGTTAACGGGGAGCTGTTTTTT.

The chain has TRBV6-5 and TRBJ1-5, with 7 bases aligning to TRBD1. Germline CDR1 MNHEY, CDR2 SVGAGI. The J segment lost 3 bases and the V segment lost 7 bases, leaving 9 bases of the junction unmatched. The length of the CDR3 is 15 residues. For the CDR3, the DNA is TGTGCCAGCAAGTCGGGGACAGCGTCCAATCAGCCCCAGCATTTT. Translated: CASKSGTASNQPQHF.

V gene TRBV6-1 combines with J gene TRBJ1-1, with a tentative D call TRBD1 (5 bases). Trimming left V 4 bases short and J 11 bases short, with 17 bases between. Germline values: CDR1 MNHNS, CDR2 SASEGT. This CDR3 comprises 13 residues. CDR3 protein: CASSVGQRVWAFF. The CDR3 DNA reads as TGTGCCAGCAGTGTGGGGCAGAGAGTCTGGGCTTTCTTT.

This clone was detected once. The V gene is TRBV30, the J gene TRBJ1-3, with TRBD1 matching 10 bases. The CDR3 is 20 residues long. CDR1 GTSNPN and CDR2 SVGIG come from the germline V gene (reference sequence). The V segment lost 0 bases and the J segment 0 bases; nucleotides outside the gene matches: 14. CDR3 coding DNA: TGTGCCTGGAGTGTATCCCCCCCGACAGGGGGCGTCAGCTCTGGAAACACCATATATTTT. This sequence encodes CAWSVSPPTGGVSSGNTIYF.

CDR3 protein: CASSSGQSGTEAFF. CDR3 coding DNA: TGCGCCAGCAGTAGCGGACAGTCCGGCACTGAAGCTTTCTTT. The V and J genes are TRBV10-1 and TRBJ1-1; tentative D call: TRBD1 (6 bases). V was clipped by 5 bases and J by 4 bases, with 14 bases between them. The CDR3 is 14 residues long. Germline CDR1 and CDR2: WNHNN and SYGVQD (reference sequence).

The chain carries TRBV5-1 and TRBJ1-1; 7 bases align to TRBD1. This CDR3 is 14 amino acids long. Trimming removed 4 bases from V and 2 bases from J; junction bases left unmatched: 5. The germline V gene has CDR1 SGHRS and CDR2 YFSETQ. As DNA, the CDR3 is TGCGCCAGCAGCCGTGGGACAGTTAACACTGAAGCTTTCTTT. Translating it yields CASSRGTVNTEAFF. Looking up the rest from reference TRBV5-1 and TRBJ1-1 gives the full variable domain: KAGVTQTPRYLIKTRGQQVTLSCSPISGHRSVSWYQQTPGQGLQFLFEYFSETQRNKGNFPGRFSGRQFSNSRSEMNVSTLELGDSALYLCASSRGTVNTEAFFGQGTRLTVV.